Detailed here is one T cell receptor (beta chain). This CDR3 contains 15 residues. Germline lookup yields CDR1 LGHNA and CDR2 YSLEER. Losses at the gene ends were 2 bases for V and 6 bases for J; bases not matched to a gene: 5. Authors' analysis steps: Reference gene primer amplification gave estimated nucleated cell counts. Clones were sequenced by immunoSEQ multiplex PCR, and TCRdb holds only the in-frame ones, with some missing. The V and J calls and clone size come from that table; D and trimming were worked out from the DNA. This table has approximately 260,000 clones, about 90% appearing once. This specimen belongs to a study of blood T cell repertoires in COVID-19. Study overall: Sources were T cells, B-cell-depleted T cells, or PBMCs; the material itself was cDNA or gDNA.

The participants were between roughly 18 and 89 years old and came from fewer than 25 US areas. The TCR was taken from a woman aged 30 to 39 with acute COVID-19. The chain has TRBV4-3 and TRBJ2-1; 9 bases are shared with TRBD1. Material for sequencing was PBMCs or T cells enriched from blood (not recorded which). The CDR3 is CASSQPGQGLNEQFF. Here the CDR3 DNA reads TGCGCCAGCAGCCAACCGGGACAGGGTCTCAATGAGCAGTTCTTC.